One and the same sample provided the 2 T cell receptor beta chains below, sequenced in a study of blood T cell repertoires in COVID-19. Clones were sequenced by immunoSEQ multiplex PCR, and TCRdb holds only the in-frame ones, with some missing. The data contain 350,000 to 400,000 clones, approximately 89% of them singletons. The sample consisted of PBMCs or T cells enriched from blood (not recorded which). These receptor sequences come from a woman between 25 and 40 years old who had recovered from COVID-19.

DNA of the CDR3: TGTGCCAGCAGCTTAGGTCAGGGCCCGGAGAACATTCAGTACTTC. It is translated as CASSLGQGPENIQYF. This rearrangement joins TRBV7-2 to TRBJ2-4; TRBD1 is a possible D gene (5 bases). The V and J ends lost 1 base and 7 bases respectively, with 14 bases between them. Germline V CDR1 and CDR2: SGHTA, FQGNSA. The CDR3 length is 15 residues. The entire variable domain, with the rest obtained from reference TRBV7-2 and TRBJ2-4, is as follows: GAGVSQSPSNKVTEKGKDVELRCDPISGHTALYWYRQSLGQGLEFLIYFQGNSAPDKSGLPSDRFSAERTGGSVSTLTIQRTQQEDSAVYLCASSLGQGPENIQYFGAGTRLSVL.

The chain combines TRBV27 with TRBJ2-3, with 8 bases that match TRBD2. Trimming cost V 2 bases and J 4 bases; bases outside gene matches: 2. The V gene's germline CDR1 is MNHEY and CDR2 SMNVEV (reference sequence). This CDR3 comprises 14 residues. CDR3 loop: CASSLGLAADTQYF. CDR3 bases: TGTGCCAGCAGTTTAGGACTAGCCGCAGATACGCAGTATTTT.